Listed below are T cell receptor beta chains from one sample, sequenced in a study of human T cells and chemical hapten exposure. Each CDR3 protein gets one entry after TCRdb re-called the RACE reads with MiXCR. The sample contains about 39,000 distinct CDR3 sequences, roughly an eighth of which appear only once. This specimen was whole blood, taken in connection with sensitization to the hapten diphenylcyclopropenone (DPC). These receptors all stem from a woman aged 40 to 50 with alopecia areata. Some clones in this sample may be carry-over from other donors' samples. Both conserved end residues are part of each CDR3. Each record gives: CDR3 DNA, CDR3 protein, J gene, clone size, D gene, V gene. A D gene is named only where the DNA matches it firmly. Size is stated for part of the rows, as once, few or many counts, or as a class when the clone is expanded.

CDR3nt: TGCGCCAGCAGCTTTGGAGCCGCCTACGAGCAGTACTTC
CDR3aa: CASSFGAAYEQYF
j_gene: TRBJ2-7
abundance: .
d_gene: .
v_gene: TRBV5-1

CDR3nt: TGCGCCAGCAGCCTAGGGACAGTGAGCACAGATACGCAGTATTTT
CDR3aa: CASSLGTVSTDTQYF
j_gene: TRBJ2-3
abundance: .
d_gene: TRBD1
v_gene: TRBV4-1

CDR3nt: TGCGCCAGCAGCGGGGGCCCTAACTCCTACGAGCAGTACTTC
CDR3aa: CASSGGPNSYEQYF
j_gene: TRBJ2-7
abundance: .
d_gene: .
v_gene: TRBV5-1

CDR3nt: TGTGCCATCAGTGAGTCGGACATCAATTCACCCCTCCACTTT
CDR3aa: CAISESDINSPLHF
j_gene: TRBJ1-6
abundance: few
d_gene: .
v_gene: TRBV10-3

CDR3nt: TGTGCCAGCAGCTACCAGGAAACTAATGAAAAACTGTTTTTT
CDR3aa: CASSYQETNEKLFF
j_gene: TRBJ1-4
abundance: few
d_gene: .
v_gene: TRBV7-6

CDR3nt: TGTGCCAGCAGCTTCCCGGGACACATCACAGATACGCAGTATTTT
CDR3aa: CASSFPGHITDTQYF
j_gene: TRBJ2-3
abundance: many
d_gene: .
v_gene: TRBV9

CDR3nt: TGTGCCAGCAGCTGGACAGGGGGCGAATACGAGCAGTACTTC
CDR3aa: CASSWTGGEYEQYF
j_gene: TRBJ2-7
abundance: .
d_gene: TRBD1
v_gene: TRBV28

CDR3nt: TGTGCCAGCAGCTTAGAGCCTGGGAATGCTTATGAAAAACTGTTTTTT
CDR3aa: CASSLEPGNAYEKLFF
j_gene: TRBJ1-4
abundance: .
d_gene: .
v_gene: TRBV7-8

CDR3nt: TGTGCCAGCAGTTTATCGGTCCCCCCGGCGGGTGAGCAGTTCTTC
CDR3aa: CASSLSVPPAGEQFF
j_gene: TRBJ2-1
abundance: .
d_gene: .
v_gene: TRBV27

CDR3nt: TGTGCCAGCAGCCCCCCGGGAGGAGAGACCCAGTACTTC
CDR3aa: CASSPPGGETQYF
j_gene: TRBJ2-5
abundance: .
d_gene: TRBD2
v_gene: TRBV3-1